This passage covers 16 T cell receptor beta chains from one sample sequenced in a study of T-cell reconstitution after alpha-beta-depleted transplantation in children. Molecular barcoding with unique molecular identifiers was used for the TCRbeta library. MiXCR, run by TCRdb on the PCR reads, gives a single entry per CDR3 protein. The sample has 400,000 to 500,000 distinct CDR3 sequences, roughly a tenth seen once. The source was PBMCs from the stem cell graft donor, collected from the stem cell graft. The receptors shown here come from a human donor who donated a stem cell graft to a child with acute myeloid leukemia.

The sample holds a few counts of this clonotype. The gene calls are TRBV20-1 and TRBJ2-5; a weak D match, TRBD1 (6 bases). V gave up 2 bases and J gave up 2 bases, with 12 bases separating them. CDR3 size: 14 residues. Germline V gene data show CDR1 as DFQATT and CDR2 as SNEGSKA (reference sequence). The CDR3: CSARQGNGQETQYF. Here the CDR3 DNA reads TGCAGTGCTAGACAGGGGAATGGGCAAGAGACCCAGTACTTC.

This clonotype has just a few counts. This chain's CDR3 is CRWVPEQYV. Here the CDR3 DNA reads TGCCGGTGGGTACCCGAGCAGTACGTC. The rearrangement joins TRBV20-1 to TRBJ2-7; D gene ambiguous. Germline V gene sequence: CDR1 DFQATT, CDR2 SNEGSKA (reference sequence). The CDR3 sequence is 9 residues long.

V is TRBV5-4 and J is TRBJ2-3; unclear D gene. Per germline, CDR1 SGHNT and CDR2 YYREEE (reference sequence). The ends were cut back, 4 bases at V and 1 base at J, with 16 bases in the middle. The CDR3 extends over 16 amino acids. The CDR3 sequence is CASSLKIGPGTDTQYF. The DNA of the CDR3 is TGTGCCAGCAGCCTGAAGATAGGGCCGGGCACAGATACGCAGTATTTT.

This clonotype was counted between two and nine times. The chain combines TRBV20-1 with TRBJ2-3; 10 positions agree with TRBD2. The CDR3 covers 15 residues. V lost 4 bases, J lost 0 bases, and 4 bases stayed unmatched. Germline CDR1 and CDR2: DFQATT and SNEGSKA (reference sequence). This CDR3 is CSANSGRSSTDTQYF. The DNA of the CDR3 is TGCAGTGCTAATAGCGGGAGGTCAAGCACAGATACGCAGTATTTT.

Only a few counts were recorded for this clonotype. The chain couples TRBV4-1 to TRBJ2-7; D is possibly TRBD1 or TRBD2 (5 bases each). CDR3 length: 14 residues. Trimming stripped 5 bases from V and 4 bases from J, with 15 bases between. Germline V CDR1 and CDR2: MGHRA, YSYEKL. CDR3 sequence (DNA): TGCGCCAGCAGCAACCGGGACGGAGTTTACGAGCAGTACTTC. This gives the protein CASSNRDGVYEQYF.

The rearrangement uses TRBV7-2 and TRBJ1-1, with D unresolved. CDR1 and CDR2 from the germline V gene are SGHTA and FQGNSA. CDR3 length: 15 amino acids. Trimming removed 2 bases at V and 1 base at J, with 11 bases between. The CDR3 coding sequence is TGTGCCAGCAGCTTAAAGGCAGGAGAGAACACTGAAGCTTTCTTT. It specifies CASSLKAGENTEAFF.

This clonotype was seen ten or more times. This chain uses TRBV4-1 with TRBJ2-7; 10 nucleotides line up with TRBD1. The CDR3 covers 18 residues. The germline V gene encodes CDR1 MGHRA and CDR2 YSYEKL. The J segment lost 4 bases and the V segment lost 5 bases, leaving 17 bases of the junction unmatched. The CDR3 region is CASSLTGTGVSQGYEQYF. Written as DNA, the CDR3 is TGCGCCAGCAGCTTAACCGGGACAGGGGTCTCCCAAGGGTACGAGCAGTACTTC.

This clonotype was counted only a few times. This sequence joins TRBV7-9 and TRBJ1-4; D uncertain. Germline assignment: CDR1 SEHNR and CDR2 FQNEAQ (reference sequence). The CDR3 length is 14 residues. V was pared by 5 bases and J by 7 bases, with 14 bases between. CDR3 region: CASSQSFGGEKLFF. The CDR3 bases are TGTGCCAGCAGCCAATCATTCGGTGGTGAAAAACTGTTTTTT.

The sample holds a few counts of this clonotype. This chain uses TRBV20-1 with TRBJ2-1; 11 bases are shared with TRBD2. CDR3 size: 16 residues. Germline V gene lookup returns CDR1 DFQATT and CDR2 SNEGSKA (reference sequence). With V trimmed by 5 bases and J by 8 bases, 14 bases remained unmatched. The DNA of the CDR3 is TGCAGTGCTGGAGGAGCCGGACTAGCGGGCCCCGATGAGCAGTTCTTC. This codes for CSAGGAGLAGPDEQFF.

This clonotype showed up just a few times. V and J are TRBV29-1 and TRBJ2-1, with 10 bases matching TRBD2. There are 18 residues in the CDR3. The V and J ends lost 0 bases and 0 bases, in that order; junction bases with no gene match: 8. Germline-derived CDR1 and CDR2 are SQVTM and ANQGSEA. The CDR3 region is CSVEDLWTSGRSYNEQFF. CDR3 sequence (DNA): TGCAGCGTTGAAGATCTTTGGACTAGCGGACGCTCCTACAATGAGCAGTTCTTC.

The chain is built from TRBV5-1 and TRBJ2-2; D gene unclear. The V gene lost 0 bases and the J gene lost 6 bases, with 9 bases spanning the gap. This CDR3 is built from 14 residues. The germline CDR1 and CDR2 sequences are SGHRS and YFSETQ. CDR3: CASSLAAMAGELFF. The CDR3 DNA follows: TGCGCCAGCAGCTTGGCCGCCATGGCCGGGGAGCTGTTTTTT.

This clonotype was detected a few times. The chain is built from TRBV7-2 and TRBJ2-7, with D tentatively TRBD1 or TRBD2 (6 bases each). Germline V CDR1 and CDR2: SGHTA, FQGNSA. The germline V and J ends were trimmed by 4 bases and 5 bases, with 18 bases remaining between them. The CDR3 is 15 residues long. The CDR3 here is CASSSQGRGSDEQYF. CDR3 nucleotides: TGTGCCAGCAGCTCTCAGGGGCGGGGTTCCGACGAGCAGTACTTC.

This chain connects TRBV20-1 to TRBJ2-3, with TRBD1 as a possible D gene (5 bases). Germline V gives CDR1 DFQATT, CDR2 SNEGSKA (reference sequence). The V gene lost 1 base and the J gene lost 2 bases, with 10 bases spanning the gap. The CDR3 consists of 14 residues. The CDR3 nucleotides read TGCAGTGCTAGAGTACTTGGGGCCACAGATACGCAGTATTTT. This codes for CSARVLGATDTQYF.

This clonotype occurred many times. The rearrangement uses TRBV29-1 and TRBJ2-5; unclear D gene. There are 12 residues in the CDR3. The germline V gene encodes CDR1 SQVTM and CDR2 ANQGSEA. Deletions cut 4 bases from V and 2 bases from J, with 8 bases between. The DNA for the CDR3 is TGCAGCGTTGTTGGCAGGCAAGAGACCCAGTACTTC. This translates into CSVVGRQETQYF.

This clonotype was detected many times. J is TRBJ1-4 and V is TRBV18; TRBD1 might be the D (5 bases). From germline, CDR1 is KGHSH and CDR2 LQKENI. This CDR3 region has 18 residues. V was pared by 1 base and J by 8 bases, with 23 bases between. CDR3 in DNA: TGTGCCAGCTCACCACAGAAGGGTGGGGCTATCGTCGGCGAAAAACTGTTTTTT. Translation: CASSPQKGGAIVGEKLFF.

This clonotype was found many times. The chain carries TRBV20-1 and TRBJ2-7; 11 nucleotides match TRBD2. The ends lost 3 bases at V and 4 bases at J; junction bases unmatched: 5. This CDR3 region has 14 residues. Germline V gene data show CDR1 as DFQATT and CDR2 as SNEGSKA (reference sequence). The CDR3 loop is CSASELAGAYEQYF. The CDR3 DNA follows: TGCAGTGCTAGTGAACTAGCGGGAGCGTACGAGCAGTACTTC.